The T cell receptor beta chain under discussion was sequenced for a study of T cells in Graves' hyperthyroidism and ophthalmopathy. This CDR3 is built from 13 residues. Looked up from germline, CDR1 is KGHSH and CDR2 is LQKENI. Trimming cost V 0 bases and J 8 bases, with 7 bases left between them. This clonotype was observed many times. Amplification targeted TCR beta CDR3 regions from RNA transcripts. When the TCR CDR3 underwent first-round RT-PCR, the HTBI primer set was used. TCRdb itself ran the multiplex PCR reads through MiXCR, one entry per CDR3 protein. The table records under 400,000 distinct CDR3 sequences, around 23% of them present only once.

This chain joins TRBV18 and TRBJ1-4, with D uncertain. The TCR was taken from a woman aged 45-59 years with Graves' hyperthyroidism. Sequencing input: blood. CDR3 residues: CASSPPPGEKLFF. DNA for the CDR3: TGTGCCAGCTCACCACCGCCAGGAGAAAAACTGTTTTTT.